This TCR beta chain was profiled in a study of early T cells in non-severe SARS-CoV-2 infection. The protocol attached unique molecular identifiers to individual cDNA molecules. TCRdb reprocessed the 5' RACE reads via MiXCR and lists one record per CDR3 protein. The sample shows tens of thousands of distinct CDR3 sequences, roughly an eighth of them seen only once. The sequenced sample consisted of whole blood. The receptor comes from an adult who was a healthcare worker with PCR-confirmed SARS-CoV-2 infection or an uninfected control (not recorded which).

The CDR3: CASSINQPQHF. The CDR3 nucleotides read TGTGCCAGCAGTATCAATCAGCCCCAGCATTTT. The chain joins TRBV28 to TRBJ1-5, with D uncertain. With 5 bases removed from V and 3 bases from J, the gap between germline ends came to 2 bases. Looked up from germline, CDR1 is MDHEN and CDR2 is SYDVKM. The CDR3 loop spans 11 amino acids. Full variable domain (missing parts from reference TRBV28 and TRBJ1-5): DVKVTQSSRYLVKRTGEKVFLECVQDMDHENMFWYRQDPGLGLRLIYFSYDVKMKEKGDIPEGYSVSREKKERFSLILESASTNQTSMYLCASSINQPQHFGDGTRLSIL.